What follows is one TCR beta chain and its context. The antigen is undetermined. The V end was cut by 1 base, the J end by 7 bases, with 8 bases between. The CDR3 runs to 13 residues. TCRdb re-called the 5' RACE reads through MiXCR, storing one row per CDR3 protein. The sample records fewer than 650,000 distinct CDR3 sequences, roughly a fifth being singletons. The entry originates in a study of T-cell memory formation after mild COVID-19. Study-wide background: The TCR clusters were mostly specific to one donor.

General study findings and limits: Several responding clones turned up in pre-infection memory, indicating that cross-reactive memory may have taken part. The SARS-CoV-2 specificity of second-wave clones reaching peak at day 37 remained unverified.

The chain joins TRBV12-3 or TRBV12-4 to TRBJ2-1; no clear D. The sample taken for sequencing was PBMCs or a T cell subset sorted from them (not recorded which). The TCR was taken from an adult woman who had mild COVID-19 (a few samples of this study predate the infection). Cell type and time point are not known. Here the CDR3 reads CASSLDPMNEQFF. The CDR3, as DNA: TGTGCCAGCAGTTTAGATCCGATGAATGAGCAGTTCTTC.